Sequencing of this T cell receptor (beta chain) was carried out in a study of T cells in Graves' hyperthyroidism and ophthalmopathy. Findings of the study overall: A model using 13 V-J features told ophthalmopathy apart from stable hyperthyroidism. The model predicted ophthalmopathy a median around six months before onset. Blood also held most thyroid clonotypes expanded beyond 0.001.

About this clonotype: Antigen: not known.

The CDR3 regions of TCR beta were amplified from RNA transcripts. Researchers ran a first-round RT-PCR on the TCR CDR3 using the HTBI primer set. TCRdb redid the calling of the multiplex PCR reads with MiXCR, one entry per CDR3 protein. The sample records about 640,000 distinct CDR3 sequences, 14% being singletons. Germline-derived CDR1 and CDR2 are MNHEY and SVGAGI. The ends lost 2 bases at V and 5 bases at J; junction bases unmatched: 6. The CDR3 length is 16 residues. The gene calls are TRBV6-5 and TRBJ1-4; 9 nucleotides agree with TRBD1. This TCR was sampled from a woman between 50 and 59 years old with Graves' ophthalmopathy. The material sequenced was blood. This CDR3 reads CASSYGTGTGNEKLFF. The CDR3 nucleotides are TGTGCCAGCAGTTACGGGACCGGGACAGGGAATGAAAAACTGTTTTTT.